The 12 T cell receptor beta chains given below trace back to one sample, sequenced in a study of regulatory T cells in long-lasting Graves disease. Time point specified: newly diagnosed GD, antithyroid drugs for less than 3 months. RNA extracted from PBMCs served as the sequencing template. Building the TCR beta libraries relied on iRepertoire HTBI primers, and CDR3 regions underwent Arm-PCR. TCRdb recomputed calls from the multiplex PCR reads with MiXCR, one row per CDR3 protein. The profile shows under 300,000 distinct CDR3 sequences, around 20% of them singletons. This specimen was peripheral blood mononuclear cells (PBMCs), taken at new diagnosis, from a patient treated with antithyroid drugs. The receptor set was obtained from a female donor with Graves disease.

This clonotype was recorded once. A much larger clone lies a single base off, so this may be a read error. The chain is built from TRBV9 and TRBJ2-7; TRBD2 aligns across 7 bases. Per germline, CDR1 SGDLS and CDR2 YYNGEE. The CDR3 runs to 15 residues. In DNA form, the CDR3 reads TGTGCCAGCAGCCCCCGGGACTACTCGACCTACGAGCGGTACTTC. This encodes CASSPRDYSTYERYF.

This clonotype came up a few times. The chain combines TRBV27 with TRBJ1-5; D gene ambiguous. The germline CDR1 and CDR2 sequences are MNHEY and SMNVEV (reference sequence). Trimming removed 0 bases from V and 5 bases from J, with 11 bases in between. CDR3 length: 15 residues. DNA of the CDR3: TGTGCCAGCAGTTTATCAGTTCGCGGGGATCAGCCCCAGCATTTT. Protein: CASSLSVRGDQPQHF.

This clonotype has at least ten counts. J is TRBJ2-5 and V is TRBV29-1; the D call may be TRBD1 or TRBD2 (6 bases each). Trimming cost V 5 bases and J 2 bases, with 12 bases left between them. Germline V lookup: CDR1 SQVTM, CDR2 ANQGSEA. This CDR3 is 13 amino acids long. Here the CDR3 reads CSVLEGQQETQYF. The CDR3 bases are TGCAGCGTTTTGGAGGGACAACAAGAGACCCAGTACTTC.

This clonotype has only a few counts. The chain joins TRBV7-2 to TRBJ2-6; D gene uncertain. This CDR3 is built from 14 residues. The germline V gene encodes CDR1 SGHTA and CDR2 FQGNSA. V shed 5 bases and J shed 5 bases, with 10 bases lying between them. DNA for the CDR3: TGTGCCAGCAGCGAGGACGGTCGGGCCAACGTCCTGACTTTC. Translated, it gives CASSEDGRANVLTF.

Many counts were recorded for this clonotype. V usage is TRBV6-2 or TRBV6-3 and J usage is TRBJ2-7; 7 bases are a match to TRBD1. The junction had 16 bases not matched to a gene; V was cut back by 7 bases and J by 4 bases. The CDR3 sequence is 16 residues long. Germline values: CDR1 MNHEY, CDR2 SVGEGT. The CDR3 region is CASTRKPGQPLYEQYF. Here the CDR3 DNA reads TGTGCCAGCACCAGAAAACCGGGACAGCCTCTATACGAGCAGTACTTC.

This clonotype appeared many times. The V call is TRBV27, the J call TRBJ1-1; 7 nucleotides align to TRBD1. Trimming removed 3 bases from V and 3 bases from J; junction bases left unmatched: 4. This CDR3 region has 14 residues. CDR1 and CDR2 from the germline V gene are MNHEY and SMNVEV (reference sequence). The CDR3 nucleotides are TGTGCCAGCAGTTTGGAAACAGGGGACACTGAAGCTTTCTTT. Amino acids: CASSLETGDTEAFF.

The CDR3 loop is CASSQDRANSPLHF. The CDR3 DNA sequence: TGTGCCAGCAGCCAGGACAGGGCTAATTCACCCCTCCACTTT. The chain combines TRBV4-2 with TRBJ1-6, with 8 bases lining up with TRBD1. Germline assignment: CDR1 LGHNA and CDR2 YNFKEQ. The V segment lost 3 bases and the J segment 6 bases; nucleotides outside the gene matches: 1. CDR3 length: 14 amino acids.

The chain carries TRBV6-5 and TRBJ1-2, with D tentatively TRBD1 (6 bases). Germline V gives CDR1 MNHEY, CDR2 SVGAGI. The V and J ends lost 2 bases and 8 bases respectively, with 21 bases between them. CDR3 length: 16 residues. The CDR3 reads CASSYKQGGTEVGYTF. CDR3 bases: TGTGCCAGCAGTTACAAACAGGGAGGGACCGAAGTAGGCTACACCTTC.

This clonotype was observed at least ten times. This chain links TRBV9 with TRBJ2-2; 14 bases fit TRBD2. Per the germline V gene, CDR1 is SGDLS and CDR2 is YYNGEE. The CDR3 runs 16 residues. V was clipped by 2 bases and J by 8 bases; unmatched bases: 5. The CDR3 spells CASSVGLAGERGELFF. The CDR3 coding sequence is TGTGCCAGCAGCGTGGGACTAGCGGGAGAAAGAGGGGAGCTGTTTTTT. The whole variable domain, remainder taken from reference TRBV9 and TRBJ2-2, is DSGVTQTPKHLITATGQRVTLRCSPRSGDLSVYWYQQSLDQGLQFLIQYYNGEERAKGNILERFSAQQFPDLHSELNLSSLELGDSALYFCASSVGLAGERGELFFGEGSRLTVL.

This clonotype showed up many times. The chain recombines TRBV6-5 with TRBJ2-7; the D call may be TRBD1 or TRBD2 (5 bases each). Deletions cut 2 bases from V and 6 bases from J, with 14 bases between. The germline CDR1 and CDR2 sequences are MNHEY and SVGAGI. This CDR3 has 14 residues. CDR3 DNA: TGTGCCAGCAGTTACATCGGCAGGGACGGCGAGCAGTACTTC. It translates to CASSYIGRDGEQYF.

This clonotype was observed at least ten times. This chain links TRBV7-3 with TRBJ2-5, with 7 bases lining up with TRBD2. The CDR3 runs 15 residues. V lost 5 bases to trimming and J lost 6 bases; unmatched junction nucleotides: 12. The V gene's germline CDR1 is SGHTA and CDR2 FQGTGA. The CDR3 loop is CASSEGLGGTKTQYF. Written as DNA, the CDR3 is TGTGCCAGCAGCGAGGGGTTGGGGGGGACGAAGACCCAGTACTTC.

A word on this clonotype: A much larger clonotype is one base distant, so this may be a read error. V is TRBV9 and J is TRBJ1-2; 9 bases fit TRBD1. Germline V lookup: CDR1 SGDLS, CDR2 YYNGEE. The CDR3 sequence is 15 residues long. V lost 3 bases, J lost 4 bases, and 7 bases stayed unmatched. CDR3 residues: CASSALGTGSYGYTF. CDR3 in DNA: TGTGCCAGCAGCGCCCTTGGGACAGGGAGCTATGGCTACACCTTC.